Listed below are T cell receptor beta chains from one sample, sequenced in a study of Tregs in tolerant kidney transplant recipients. Sequencing was performed with immunoSEQ multiplex PCR; in TCRdb, only in-frame clones are kept and a portion is missing. The table shows around 120,000 clones, with about 90% occurring only once. Source material: CD4+ T cells from blood. These receptors were collected from a human donor in good health. Each CDR3 is given with its conserved first and last residue. D genes are given only for firm matches. For some rows the clone size is stated as once, few or many, or as a class when expanded; others skip it.

cdr3_length,j_call,v_call,clone_size,d_call,cdr3_aa,cdr3_nt
14,TRBJ2-1,TRBV19,-,-,CASSPTSYKVEQFF,TGTGCCAGTAGTCCGACTTCGTACAAGGTTGAGCAGTTCTTC
14,TRBJ1-1,TRBV6-6,-,TRBD1,CASSNQGGGTEAFF,TGTGCCAGCAGTAATCAGGGGGGTGGCACTGAAGCTTTCTTT
10,TRBJ2-1,TRBV20-1,-,-,CSAKWNEQFF,TGCAGTGCTAAGTGGAATGAGCAGTTCTTC
15,TRBJ1-5,TRBV7-8,-,TRBD1,CASSLGQGAYQPQHF,TGTGCCAGCAGCTTGGGACAGGGTGCGTATCAGCCCCAGCATTTT
13,TRBJ1-5,TRBV30,-,-,CAWSGGGDQPQHF,TGTGCCTGGAGTGGAGGGGGGGATCAGCCCCAGCATTTT
15,TRBJ1-1,TRBV5-1,-,-,CASSLGMTTNTEVFF,TGCGCCAGCAGCCTGGGGATGACGACGAACACTGAAGTTTTCTTT
16,TRBJ2-1,TRBV13,-,TRBD1,CASSLTEGAPSNEQFF,TGTGCCAGCAGCTTAACCGAGGGGGCCCCAAGCAATGAGCAGTTCTTC
15,TRBJ2-5,TRBV4-2,-,TRBD1,CASSPAGGEGETQYF,TGTGCCAGCAGCCCCGCAGGGGGCGAGGGAGAGACCCAGTACTTC
14,TRBJ1-2,TRBV28,-,TRBD1,CASSSGTVFYGYTF,TGTGCCAGCAGTTCCGGGACAGTTTTCTATGGCTACACCTTC
13,TRBJ2-3,TRBV6-5,once,TRBD2,CASSNLAGGTQYF,TGTGCCAGCAGTAACCTAGCGGGGGGGACGCAGTATTTT
15,TRBJ2-6,TRBV27,-,-,CASSPPASGANVLTF,TGTGCCAGCAGTCCCCCTGCCTCTGGGGCCAACGTCCTGACTTTC
16,TRBJ2-5,TRBV7-3,-,-,CASSLGLSRGQETQYF,TGTGCCAGCAGCTTAGGACTAAGTCGGGGCCAAGAGACCCAGTACTTC
15,TRBJ2-1,TRBV4-2,-,-,CASSQVVAYYNEQFF,TGTGCCAGCAGCCAAGTAGTGGCCTACTACAATGAGCAGTTCTTC
17,TRBJ2-6,TRBV4-1,-,-,CASSQVFKGTGANVLTF,TGCGCCAGCAGCCAAGTCTTCAAAGGGACTGGGGCCAACGTCCTGACTTTC
11,TRBJ1-5,TRBV2,-,-,CASFWDQPQHF,TGTGCCAGCTTCTGGGACCAGCCCCAGCATTTT
13,TRBJ2-3,TRBV29-1,-,TRBD2,CSVKSGTRDTQYF,TGCAGCGTTAAAAGCGGGACCCGAGATACGCAGTATTTT
17,TRBJ2-1,TRBV30,-,TRBD2,CAWTGGLAGVIYNEQFF,TGTGCCTGGACCGGAGGATTAGCGGGAGTCATTTACAATGAGCAGTTCTTC
15,TRBJ2-7,TRBV7-9,-,-,CASSLDLWVPYEQYF,TGTGCCAGCAGCTTAGACTTATGGGTGCCCTACGAGCAGTACTTC
13,TRBJ2-1,TRBV2,-,TRBD2,CASRGGDDNEQFF,TGTGCCAGCAGGGGAGGGGACGACAATGAGCAGTTCTTC
14,TRBJ2-2,TRBV9,-,-,CASSVQGDTGELFF,TGTGCCAGCAGCGTACAGGGTGACACCGGGGAGCTGTTTTTT
13,TRBJ2-7,TRBV27,-,TRBD1,CASRRDRASEQYF,TGTGCCAGCCGCCGGGACAGGGCCTCCGAGCAGTACTTC
13,TRBJ2-7,TRBV2,-,-,CASSEGRVYEQYF,TGTGCCAGCAGTGAAGGCAGGGTGTACGAGCAGTACTTC
13,TRBJ1-1,TRBV18,-,-,CASSQGRDTEAFF,TGTGCCAGCTCACAGGGGAGGGACACTGAAGCTTTCTTT
15,TRBJ2-5,TRBV6-5,-,-,CASSTGWPNGETQYF,TGTGCCAGCAGTACCGGGTGGCCAAATGGGGAGACCCAGTACTTC
13,TRBJ1-1,TRBV29-1,-,-,CSTTSSMNTEAFF,TGCAGCACCACCTCCTCAATGAACACTGAAGCTTTCTTT
14,TRBJ2-7,TRBV6-6,-,-,CASSYGQPSYEQYF,TGTGCCAGCAGTTACGGCCAGCCTTCCTACGAGCAGTACTTC
16,TRBJ2-7,TRBV6-5,-,-,CASSYSKFSSKDEQYF,TGTGCCAGCAGTTACTCGAAGTTTTCTAGCAAGGACGAGCAGTACTTC
14,TRBJ1-1,TRBV7-9,-,-,CASSPVRLGTEAFF,TGTGCCAGCAGCCCCGTCCGTCTGGGTACTGAAGCTTTCTTT
14,TRBJ1-1,TRBV6-5,-,-,CASSYFQGNTEAFF,TGTGCCAGCAGTTACTTCCAGGGGAACACTGAAGCTTTCTTT
13,TRBJ2-7,TRBV11-3,-,-,CASSLGEWGEQYF,TGTGCCAGCAGCTTAGGGGAGTGGGGCGAGCAGTACTTC
18,TRBJ1-5,TRBV19,-,-,CASFGGRSASSSNQPQHF,TGTGCCTCCTTTGGGGGCAGATCCGCGAGCTCAAGCAATCAGCCCCAGCATTTT
15,TRBJ2-3,TRBV9,-,-,CASSVETFSTDTQYF,TGTGCCAGCAGCGTAGAGACTTTTAGCACAGATACGCAGTATTTT
14,TRBJ2-7,TRBV7-6,-,-,CASSQASATYEQYF,TGTGCCAGCAGCCAAGCTAGCGCGACCTACGAGCAGTACTTC
14,TRBJ1-2,TRBV5-1,-,-,CASTLGRLNYGYTF,TGCGCCAGCACCTTAGGCCGACTAAACTATGGCTACACCTTC
15,TRBJ2-7,TRBV7-8,-,-,CASGSPGTYSYEQYF,TGTGCCAGCGGATCACCCGGGACGTACTCCTACGAGCAGTACTTC
14,TRBJ2-7,TRBV19,-,-,CASSMGGSSYEQYF,TGTGCCAGTAGTATGGGGGGCTCCTCCTACGAGCAGTACTTC
13,TRBJ2-7,TRBV7-2,few,-,CASSLAPGYEQYF,TGTGCCAGCAGCTTAGCGCCCGGGTACGAGCAGTACTTC
16,TRBJ2-3,TRBV11-3,-,TRBD1,CASSPGTDFSTDTQYF,TGTGCCAGCAGCCCCGGGACAGATTTTAGCACAGATACGCAGTATTTT
15,TRBJ2-3,TRBV6-6,once,TRBD2,CASGGLAGGPDTQYF,TGTGCCAGCGGGGGACTAGCGGGGGGGCCAGATACGCAGTATTTT